Listed here is a single T cell receptor (beta chain). Its matching antigen is unknown. The data belong to a study of TIL therapy for anti-PD-1-resistant metastatic lung cancer. General study results and limits: The baseline peripheral repertoire was partially replaced by infused TIL clonotypes that later decayed. This highly selected cohort may not generalize to typical lung cancer patients.

Sequencing used immunoSEQ v3. Each library reached some 2 million read pairs, or about 4.5-6.5 million at deep level. Using immunoSEQ multiplex PCR, the repertoire was profiled, and TCRdb retains in-frame clones only, with some absent. The repertoire holds roughly 46,000 clones, with around 85% as singletons. Stated time point: pre-treatment sample, taken before nivolumab and TIL therapy. Trimming took off 7 bases at V and 4 bases at J, with 20 bases between the two ends. The germline gives CDR1 SGHVS, CDR2 FQNEAQ. CDR3 size: 15 residues. This sample comprised blood, obtained at baseline. The receptor was isolated from a person aged 30 to 80 with non-small cell lung cancer. J is TRBJ2-7 and V is TRBV7-8, with D perhaps matching TRBD1 or TRBD2 (5 bases each). CDR3 loop: CASTPTMGRVYEQYF. As DNA, the CDR3 is TGTGCCAGCACCCCTACCATGGGACGTGTTTACGAGCAGTACTTC.